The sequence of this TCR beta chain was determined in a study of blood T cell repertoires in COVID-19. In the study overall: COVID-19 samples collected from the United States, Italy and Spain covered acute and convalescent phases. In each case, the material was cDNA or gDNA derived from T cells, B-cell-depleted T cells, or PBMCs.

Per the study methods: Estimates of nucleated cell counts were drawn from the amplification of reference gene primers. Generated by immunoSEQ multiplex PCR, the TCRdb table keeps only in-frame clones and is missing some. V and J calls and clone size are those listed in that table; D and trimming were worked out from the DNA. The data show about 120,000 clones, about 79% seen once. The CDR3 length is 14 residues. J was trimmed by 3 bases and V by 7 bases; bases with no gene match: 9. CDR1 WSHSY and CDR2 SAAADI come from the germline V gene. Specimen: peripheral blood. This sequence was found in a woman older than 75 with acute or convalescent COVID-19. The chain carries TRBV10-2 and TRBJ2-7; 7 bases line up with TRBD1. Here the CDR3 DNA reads TGCGCCAGCAAAGGGGGCCCCCAGAACTACGAGCAGTACTTC. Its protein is CASKGGPQNYEQYF.